This TCR beta chain derives from a study of T cells in localized non-small cell lung cancer. Study conclusions and caveats: Greater blood T cell density accompanied longer overall survival. Uninvolved neighboring lung showed the greatest T cell clonality, exceeding tumor. The study detected a median roughly 61 of the top 100 tumor clones in adjacent lung. Heterogeneity is still possible, as just one tumor region was sequenced.

A note on this clone: Its antigen is unidentified.

Generated by immunoSEQ multiplex PCR, the TCRdb table keeps only in-frame clones and is missing some. The top ten clones hold approximately 23% of a sample with fewer than 1,000 clones, 24% of them seen once. CDR1 and CDR2 from the germline V gene are SGHRS and YFSETQ. This CDR3 is 17 amino acids long. Trimming cost V 1 base and J 7 bases, with 20 bases left between them. The V call is TRBV5-1, the J call TRBJ2-2; D is perhaps TRBD2 (6 bases). The material sequenced was normal lung tissue next to the tumor, taken before any cancer treatment. The receptor was isolated from a man aged 40 to 69 with stage I squamous cell lung carcinoma. The CDR3 DNA reads as TGCGCCAGCAGCTTGAGGGCACTAGCCACATTGGGCGGGGAGCTGTTTTTT. It translates to CASSLRALATLGGELFF.